A selection of T cell receptor beta chains follows, all from one sample in a study of beta chain features in type 1 diabetes. The repertoire was sequenced with immunoSEQ multiplex PCR; TCRdb's copy has only in-frame clones and lacks some. The sample lists 200,000 to 250,000 clones, more than 65% occurring once. The sequenced material came from naive CD4+ T cells from blood. These TCRs come from a man aged 25 to 40 in good health. CDR3s include the opening cysteine and the closing phenylalanine or tryptophan. A D gene is named only where the DNA matches it firmly. Rows may omit the clone size; those that give it use once, few, many or a size class.

TRBJ2-6	few	-	TRBV9	TGTGCCAGCGGGCCCCCTGGGGCCAACGTCCTGACTTTC	CASGPPGANVLTF
TRBJ1-2	once	-	TRBV14	TGTGCCAGCAGCCAAACAGGGTATGGCTACACCTTC	CASSQTGYGYTF
TRBJ2-7	once	TRBD1	TRBV30	TGTGCCTGGAGTGTAAGGGACAGGGGCTACTACGAGCAGTACTTC	CAWSVRDRGYYEQYF
TRBJ2-5	-	-	TRBV7-9	TGTGCCAGCAGCTCCCGAGAGACCCAGTACTTC	CASSSRETQYF
TRBJ2-1	-	TRBD1	TRBV2	TGTGCCACTGGCAGGGGGAGCTCCTACAATGAGCAGTTCTTC	CATGRGSSYNEQFF
TRBJ1-2	-	TRBD1	TRBV29-1	TGCAGCGTTGAAGATCGACAGGGGGCGACGATCTATGGCTACACCTTC	CSVEDRQGATIYGYTF
TRBJ2-6	-	TRBD1	TRBV7-2	TGTGCCAGCAGCCCCCGGACAGGGTTGGGGGCCAACGTCCTGACTTTC	CASSPRTGLGANVLTF
TRBJ2-6	few	-	TRBV14	TGTGCCAGCAGCCAAGCGGGCTCTGGGGCCAACGTCCTGACTTTC	CASSQAGSGANVLTF
TRBJ2-7	-	-	TRBV30	TGTGCCTGGACCCGGCTCAAACAGACCTACGAGCAGTACTTC	CAWTRLKQTYEQYF
TRBJ1-1	-	-	TRBV5-6	TGTGCCAGCAGCTACCCCAGGGCTATGAACACTGAAGCTTTCTTT	CASSYPRAMNTEAFF
TRBJ2-7	-	-	TRBV25-1	TGTGCCAGCAGTCCTGATCCCTACGAGCAGTACTTC	CASSPDPYEQYF
TRBJ2-1	few	-	TRBV25-1	TGTGCCAGCAGTGAATTTGAGGGTGGGTCCTACAATGAGCAGTTCTTC	CASSEFEGGSYNEQFF
TRBJ2-6	-	-	TRBV28	TGTGCCAGTTGCCCCGGGTTTTCTGGGGCCAACGTCCTGACTTTC	CASCPGFSGANVLTF
TRBJ2-5	-	TRBD2	TRBV28	TGTGCCAGCAGTTCACTAGCGGGAGGGGCAGAGACCCAGTACTTC	CASSSLAGGAETQYF
TRBJ1-2	-	-	TRBV20-1	TGCGGCTTGGGATCCGGGAATGGCTACACCTTC	CGLGSGNGYTF
TRBJ2-6	-	TRBD1	TRBV28	TGTGCCAGCAGTTTGACAGGGTTCAACGTCCTGACTTTC	CASSLTGFNVLTF
TRBJ1-6	-	TRBD1	TRBV30	TGTGCCTGGAGTACACGGACAGGGGATTCACCCCTCCACTTT	CAWSTRTGDSPLHF
TRBJ2-3	-	-	TRBV7-2	TGTGCCAGCAGCCCCCACGGGGTTAGCACAGATACGCAGTATTTT	CASSPHGVSTDTQYF
TRBJ1-1	-	-	TRBV7-2	TGTGCCAGCAGCTCGGACAGGAACACTGAAGCTTTCTTT	CASSSDRNTEAFF
TRBJ2-7	-	TRBD1	TRBV11-2	TGTGCCAGCAGCTTAGATAACAGGGGTGGCCAGTACTTC	CASSLDNRGGQYF
TRBJ2-3	-	TRBD2	TRBV29-1	TGCAGCGTCCTAGCGGGAGGAAGCACAGATACGCAGTATTTT	CSVLAGGSTDTQYF
TRBJ2-1	few	TRBD2	TRBV4-2	TGTGCCAGCAGCCAGACTAGCGGGAGACCGAATGAGCAGTTCTTC	CASSQTSGRPNEQFF
TRBJ2-3	few	-	TRBV27	TGTGCCAGCAGTTCCCCCGGTACGCAGTATTTT	CASSSPGTQYF
TRBJ2-5	few	-	TRBV4-2	TGTGCCAGCAGCCAGCCGGGACTCCAAGAGACCCAGTACTTC	CASSQPGLQETQYF
TRBJ2-1	-	-	TRBV7-9	TGTGCCAGCAGCTTACCGATCTACAATGAGCAGTTCTTC	CASSLPIYNEQFF
TRBJ1-2	-	-	TRBV7-9	TGTGCCAGCAGCTTCAGGGCTAACTACACCTTC	CASSFRANYTF
TRBJ2-3	-	-	TRBV30	TGTGCCTGGAGTGCCGCGGGTACTAGCACAGATACGCAGTATTTT	CAWSAAGTSTDTQYF